Listed here is a single T cell receptor beta chain. In the same sample, other DNA sequences code for this CDR3. This sample was taken from a study of T cell responses to AZD1222 COVID-19 vaccine. Trimming took 5 bases from V and 1 from J, leaving 6 bases between them. Germline V gives CDR1 SQVTM, CDR2 ANQGSEA. The CDR3 loop spans 13 amino acids. Using immunoSEQ multiplex PCR, the repertoire was profiled, and TCRdb retains in-frame clones only, with some absent. The table shows under 150,000 clones, with around nine tenths occurring only once. This chain uses TRBV29-1 with TRBJ2-6; possible D gene TRBD2, 5 bases. Sequenced here: peripheral blood, sampled on day 0 of AZD1222 vaccination. The TCR originated in an adult in good health. The CDR3 is CSVSGSGANVLTF. Written as DNA, the CDR3 is TGCAGCGTTAGCGGATCTGGGGCCAACGTCCTGACTTTC.